This T cell receptor beta chain comes out of a study of identical twins. Whole-study findings and limits: Without tracking the same donors, conclusions rested on cross-sectional statistical analysis. Among monozygotic twins, out-of-frame TCR alpha sharing exceeded what models predicted.

V lost 2 bases to trimming and J lost 1 base, with 18 bases between them. Germline V gene lookup returns CDR1 SGHAT and CDR2 FQNNGV. The CDR3 loop spans 18 amino acids. Only healthy Caucasians were included as donors. Carrying unique molecular identifiers, the cDNA also gained a universal primer site through template switching. TCRdb itself ran the 5' RACE reads through MiXCR, one entry per CDR3 protein. In the table there are roughly 250,000 distinct CDR3 sequences, 7% to 8.5% of which are singletons. This clonotype was seen more than once but under ten times. Its antigen is not known. In addition, the sample was reused for a study of yellow fever vaccine responses in identical twins.

The sequenced sample consisted of CD8+ T cells sorted from blood. This receptor was taken from a woman between 18 and 29 years old in good health. The chain is built from TRBV11-2 and TRBJ2-1; D is possibly TRBD2 (6 bases). CDR3 residues: CASSLPSHMGGSYNEQFF. CDR3 coding DNA: TGTGCCAGCAGCTTACCCTCTCATATGGGGGGATCCTACAATGAGCAGTTCTTC.